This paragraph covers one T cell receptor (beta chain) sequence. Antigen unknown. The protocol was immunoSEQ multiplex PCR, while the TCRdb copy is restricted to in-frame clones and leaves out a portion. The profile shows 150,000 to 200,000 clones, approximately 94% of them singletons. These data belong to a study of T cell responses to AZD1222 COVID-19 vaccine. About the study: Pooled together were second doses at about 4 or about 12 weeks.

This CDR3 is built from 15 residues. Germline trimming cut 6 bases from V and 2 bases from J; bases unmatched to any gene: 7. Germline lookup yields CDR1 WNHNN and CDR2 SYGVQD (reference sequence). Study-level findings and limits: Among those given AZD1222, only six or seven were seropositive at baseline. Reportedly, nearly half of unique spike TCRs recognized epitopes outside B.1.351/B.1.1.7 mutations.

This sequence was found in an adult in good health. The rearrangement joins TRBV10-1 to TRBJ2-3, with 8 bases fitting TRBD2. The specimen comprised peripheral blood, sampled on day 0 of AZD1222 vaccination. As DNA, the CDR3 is TGCGCCAGCAGGCTGACTAGCGTCCCCACAGATACGCAGTATTTT. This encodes CASRLTSVPTDTQYF.